This TCR beta chain was identified in a study of CD8 T cells in ankylosing spondylitis. Study results and caveats: There was reportedly significant enrichment of clones that were disease-linked in matched ankylosing spondylitis synovial fluid. Ankylosing spondylitis blood appeared to carry a characteristic TCR beta motif of several highly homologous variants.

This clonotype occurred a few times. Its target is not known. One entry per CDR3 protein results from TCRdb running MiXCR on the 5' RACE reads. The sample includes 120,000 to 150,000 distinct CDR3 sequences, roughly 8% of them seen just once. The sample was synovial fluid, either unsorted or a sorted T cell fraction (not recorded which). This TCR was recovered from a male donor with ankylosing spondylitis.

The CDR3: CASSLVGIEKLFF. Here the CDR3 DNA reads TGCGCCAGCAGCTTGGTAGGGATTGAAAAACTGTTTTTT. The rearrangement uses TRBV5-1 and TRBJ1-4; D is undetermined. The CDR3 contains 13 residues. V was pared by 0 bases and J by 7 bases, with 7 bases between. Germline V CDR1 and CDR2: SGHRS, YFSETQ.